These 28 T cell receptor beta chains were all obtained from the same sample, sequenced in a study of blood T cell repertoires in COVID-19. TCRdb's copy holds only in-frame clones and misses some; the assay was immunoSEQ multiplex PCR. The sample has approximately 200,000 clones, 94% seen once. The sample consisted of peripheral blood. These receptors were taken from a man younger than 40 with COVID-19, enrolled during active disease.

The rearrangement links TRBV6-1 to TRBJ1-5, with D possibly TRBD1 on 5 matching bases. This CDR3 region has 16 residues. Germline values: CDR1 MNHNS, CDR2 SASEGT. V lost 1 base and J 2 bases, leaving 12 bases between the germline ends. CDR3 protein: CASSEGIGVGNQPQHF. The CDR3 DNA sequence: TGTGCCAGCAGTGAAGGAATAGGGGTAGGCAATCAGCCCCAGCATTTT.

This CDR3 reads CSVRGTNEKLFF. CDR3 nucleotides: TGCAGCGTCCGGGGAACTAATGAAAAACTGTTTTTT. J is TRBJ1-4 and V is TRBV29-1; no clear D gene. CDR3 length equals 12 residues. V shed 6 bases and J shed 1 base, with 6 bases lying between them. Germline assignment: CDR1 SQVTM and CDR2 ANQGSEA.

The rearrangement joins TRBV10-3 to TRBJ2-5, with TRBD1 matching 7 bases. Germline V lookup: CDR1 ENHRY, CDR2 SYGVKD. The V gene end was trimmed by 3 bases and the J gene end by 5 bases; junction bases not matched to a gene: 12. CDR3 length: 16 amino acids. DNA for the CDR3: TGTGCCATCAGTGACCCAGGAAAGGGGGCAGGGGAGACCCAGTACTTC. Translated, it gives CAISDPGKGAGETQYF.

This chain connects TRBV6-5 to TRBJ1-4, with TRBD1 matching 8 bases. There are 16 residues in the CDR3. The trim removed 0 bases at V and 6 bases at J, leaving 6 bases unmatched. CDR1 and CDR2 from the germline V gene are MNHEY and SVGAGI. Written as DNA, the CDR3 is TGTGCCAGCAGTTACTCGCGGACAGGGCTAGATGAAAAACTGTTTTTT. Translation gives CASSYSRTGLDEKLFF.

The chain is built from TRBV2 and TRBJ2-3; unclear D gene. This CDR3 region has 13 residues. Germline values: CDR1 SNHLY, CDR2 FYNNEI. Trimming pared 4 bases from V and 1 base from J, leaving 6 bases between. The CDR3 DNA is TGTGCCAGCAGTGTACGGGGCACAGATACGCAGTATTTT. Translated: CASSVRGTDTQYF.

The chain joins TRBV5-1 to TRBJ1-3, with 8 bases identical to TRBD1. The CDR3 totals 16 residues. Germline CDR1 is SGHRS and CDR2 is YFSETQ. V lost 0 bases, J lost 2 bases, and 4 bases stayed unmatched. The CDR3 loop reads CASSLATGGPGNTIYF. The DNA for the CDR3 is TGCGCCAGCAGCTTGGCTACAGGGGGGCCTGGAAACACCATATATTTT.

The chain combines TRBV3-1 (or the pseudogene TRBV3-2) with TRBJ2-2; TRBD2 might be the D (6 bases). This CDR3 has 16 residues. Germline CDR1 LGHDT, CDR2 YNNKEL (reference sequence). The ends were cut back, 4 bases at V and 1 base at J, with 13 bases in the middle. The CDR3, as DNA: TGTGCCAGCAGCCTCAGACTAGTTAGGAACACCGGGGAGCTGTTTTTT. It codes for CASSLRLVRNTGELFF.

The CDR3 loop is CAISEDRGRDYGYTF. The CDR3 DNA is TGTGCCATCAGTGAGGACAGGGGGCGAGACTATGGCTACACCTTC. V and J are TRBV10-3 and TRBJ1-2, with 10 nucleotides matching TRBD1. The CDR3 is 15 amino acids. Germline trimming cut 2 bases from V and 3 bases from J; bases unmatched to any gene: 3. CDR1 and CDR2 from the germline V gene are ENHRY and SYGVKD.

This chain uses TRBV19 with TRBJ1-5, with D perhaps matching TRBD1 (6 bases). The CDR3 spans 14 residues. CDR1 is LNHDA, CDR2 SQIVND, per germline (reference sequence). Trimming took 5 bases from V and 6 from J, leaving 14 bases between them. CDR3 residues: CASSSTGLSQPQHF. CDR3 sequence (DNA): TGTGCCAGTAGTTCAACAGGGCTAAGTCAGCCCCAGCATTTT.

This chain connects TRBV2 to TRBJ1-1; a weak D match, TRBD1 (5 bases). Germline CDR1 reads SNHLY; CDR2 reads FYNNEI. The germline V and J ends were trimmed by 7 bases and 0 bases, with 12 bases remaining between them. This CDR3 is built from 14 residues. The CDR3 region is CASMLGRMNTEAFF. CDR3 coding DNA: TGTGCCAGCATGTTGGGGCGGATGAACACTGAAGCTTTCTTT.

This sequence joins TRBV6-4 and TRBJ2-7, with TRBD1 matching 8 bases. CDR1 is MRHNA and CDR2 is SNTAGT in the germline V gene. V trimming: 8 bases; J trimming: 6 bases; junction bases outside the gene matches: 15. The length of the CDR3 is 15 residues. The CDR3 DNA follows: TGTGCCAGCCATTCCCCGGACAGGGAATCTTGCGAGCAGTACTTC. This gives the protein CASHSPDRESCEQYF.

The CDR3 spells CASSLGRLAGTDTQYF. CDR3 bases: TGCGCCAGCAGCTTGGGGAGACTAGCGGGCACAGATACGCAGTATTTT. The J gene is TRBJ2-3, the V gene TRBV5-1; 9 nucleotides line up with TRBD2. The CDR3 length is 16 residues. V was pared by 0 bases and J by 1 base, with 3 bases of the junction left unmatched. Per the germline V gene, CDR1 is SGHRS and CDR2 is YFSETQ.

V is TRBV6-6 and J is TRBJ1-1, with 10 bases identical to TRBD1. CDR3 length equals 15 residues. J was trimmed by 3 bases and V by 5 bases; bases with no gene match: 6. CDR1 is MNHNY and CDR2 is SVGAGI in the germline V gene (reference sequence). The CDR3: CASSGDRGAHTEAFF. CDR3 sequence (DNA): TGTGCCAGCAGTGGGGACAGGGGCGCCCACACTGAAGCTTTCTTT.

V usage is TRBV6-5 and J usage is TRBJ1-6, with a possible D match to TRBD1 (6 bases). The CDR3 loop spans 16 amino acids. The V and J ends lost 4 bases and 7 bases respectively, with 17 bases between them. The V gene's germline CDR1 is MNHEY and CDR2 SVGAGI. The CDR3 DNA is TGTGCCAGCAGTTTCAGCCGGGACACTCAAAATTCACCCCTCCACTTT. It codes for CASSFSRDTQNSPLHF.

The chain combines TRBV29-1 with TRBJ1-2, with 12 positions matching TRBD1. The CDR3 is made up of 14 amino acids. V trimming: 3 bases; J trimming: 5 bases; junction bases outside the gene matches: 4. Germline lookup yields CDR1 SQVTM and CDR2 ANQGSEA. The CDR3 spells CSVERDRGQYGYTF. In DNA, the CDR3 is TGCAGCGTTGAGAGGGACAGGGGGCAATATGGCTACACCTTC.

This sequence joins TRBV7-9 and TRBJ1-2; D remains unclear. The V end lost 5 bases, the J end lost 10 bases, and 17 bases lay between the germline ends. The CDR3 is made up of 13 amino acids. Germline CDR1 reads SEHNR; CDR2 reads FQNEAQ (reference sequence). The CDR3, as DNA: TGTGCCAGCAGCCCATCCGCAGGTCTCCTCTACACCTTC. It translates to CASSPSAGLLYTF. The entire variable domain, with the rest obtained from reference TRBV7-9 and TRBJ1-2, is as follows: DTGVSQNPRHKITKRGQNVTFRCDPISEHNRLYWYRQTLGQGPEFLTYFQNEAQLEKSRLLSDRFSAERPKGSFSTLEIQRTEQGDSAMYLCASSPSAGLLYTFGSGTRLTVV.

The J gene is TRBJ2-5, the V gene TRBV6-5, with D perhaps matching TRBD2 (5 bases). Trimming removed 7 bases at V and 5 bases at J, with 8 bases between. The CDR3 covers 11 residues. Germline V gives CDR1 MNHEY, CDR2 SVGAGI. The CDR3, as DNA: TGTGCCAGCACCGGAGGCGAGACCCAGTACTTC. This encodes CASTGGETQYF.

This chain links TRBV28 with TRBJ2-7; D is unresolved. This CDR3 is 15 amino acids long. Germline V lookup: CDR1 MDHEN, CDR2 SYDVKM. V lost 6 bases and J lost 1, with 16 bases in between. The DNA for the CDR3 is TGTGCCAGCAGCCTCCCCGGGTCCTTATCCTACGAGCAGTACTTC. Its protein is CASSLPGSLSYEQYF.

The chain combines TRBV5-4 with TRBJ1-6; 7 bases match TRBD1. V lost 0 bases to trimming and J lost 7 bases; unmatched junction nucleotides: 7. The CDR3 runs 16 residues. CDR1 SGHNT and CDR2 YYREEE come from the germline V gene (reference sequence). CDR3 nucleotides: TGTGCCAGCAGCTTGGACGTCGCCAGGGGGAATTCACCCCTCCACTTT. This translates into CASSLDVARGNSPLHF.

The CDR3 DNA reads TGTGCCAGCAGCTTAAGGGGGCGCGACACTGAAGCTTTCTTT. It specifies CASSLRGRDTEAFF. The chain links TRBV7-9 to TRBJ1-1, with 7 bases fitting TRBD1. V shed 2 bases, J shed 3 bases, and the junction held 3 bases outside the gene matches. CDR3 length: 14 residues. Germline V lookup: CDR1 SEHNR, CDR2 FQNEAQ (reference sequence).

The rearrangement joins TRBV5-1 to TRBJ1-6, with TRBD1 matching over 8 bases. J lost 4 bases, V lost 5 bases, and 8 bases had no gene match. This CDR3 has 16 residues. Germline V gene lookup returns CDR1 SGHRS and CDR2 YFSETQ. DNA for the CDR3: TGCGCCAGCAGTCAACGGCAGGGGGCTTATAATTCACCCCTCCACTTT. Translating it yields CASSQRQGAYNSPLHF.

The gene calls are TRBV21-1 and TRBJ1-5; whether TRBD1, the table's D call, matches the DNA was not checked. TRBV21-1 is deemed a pseudogene. The CDR3 loop spans 17 amino acids. In DNA form, the CDR3 reads TGTGCCAGCAGCAAAGAGCGACAGGGGGATAGCAATCAGCCCCAGCATTTT. It codes for CASSKERQGDSNQPQHF.

V is TRBV6-5 and J is TRBJ2-3; possibly TRBD2 for D (5 bases). CDR1 is MNHEY, CDR2 SVGAGI, per germline. The CDR3 covers 14 residues. V lost 2 bases, J lost 1 base, and 7 bases lay in between. This CDR3 is CASSYVGGTDTQYF. In DNA, the CDR3 is TGTGCCAGCAGTTACGTCGGGGGCACAGATACGCAGTATTTT.

This chain links TRBV21-1 with TRBJ2-1; the table's D gene call, TRBD1, was not cross checked with the DNA. TRBV21-1 is termed a pseudogene. The CDR3 length is 16 residues. The CDR3 coding sequence is TGTGCCAGCACCAATTCCGGACAGGGGGCAGCCAATGAGCAGTTCTTC. This sequence encodes CASTNSGQGAANEQFF.

The rearrangement links TRBV6-5 to TRBJ2-3, with D possibly TRBD2 on 5 matching bases. Trimming pared 4 bases from V and 2 bases from J, leaving 16 bases between. The germline V gene encodes CDR1 MNHEY and CDR2 SVGAGI. This CDR3 spans 16 amino acids. CDR3 sequence reads: CASSFTRIGNTDTQYF. CDR3 nucleotides: TGTGCCAGCAGTTTTACACGGATCGGGAACACAGATACGCAGTATTTT.

CDR3 residues: CASSTTTATYNEQFF. CDR3 nucleotide sequence: TGTGCCAGTAGTACCACGACAGCTACCTACAATGAGCAGTTCTTC. The chain carries TRBV19 and TRBJ2-1, with D perhaps TRBD1 (5 bases). Trimming removed 4 bases from V and 2 bases from J, with 12 bases in between. The CDR3 is 15 residues long. CDR1 is LNHDA, CDR2 SQIVND, per germline (reference sequence). Full variable domain (rest looked up from reference TRBV19 and TRBJ2-1): DGGITQSPKYLFRKEGQNVTLSCEQNLNHDAMYWYRQDPGQGLRLIYYSQIVNDFQKGDIAEGYSVSREKKESFPLTVTSAQKNPTAFYLCASSTTTATYNEQFFGPGTRLTVL.

This chain uses TRBV27 with TRBJ2-6, with 9 bases that match TRBD1. Germline values: CDR1 MNHEY, CDR2 SMNVEV (reference sequence). CDR3 length: 20 amino acids. Trimming took 1 base from V and 0 from J; bases not matched to a gene: 10. The DNA for the CDR3 is TGTGCCAGCAGTTTATTCCTACCGGGACAGGGCCGCTCTGGGGCCAACGTCCTGACTTTC. This translates into CASSLFLPGQGRSGANVLTF.

The genes are TRBV7-9 and TRBJ1-5; 7 bases line up with TRBD1. From germline, CDR1 is SEHNR and CDR2 FQNEAQ (reference sequence). V lost 5 bases and J lost 2; bases outside the gene matches: 6. The length of the CDR3 is 15 residues. The CDR3 coding sequence is TGTGCCAGCAGCCCAGGGGGTTATGGCAATCAGCCCCAGCATTTT. Encoded protein: CASSPGGYGNQPQHF.